The 28 T cell receptor beta chains listed next were all sequenced from one sample in a study of T cell repertoires in cytomegalovirus infection. One entry per CDR3 protein, called by TCRdb with MiXCR from the reads. The table lists about 490,000 distinct CDR3 sequences, roughly 12% of them singletons. Sequenced sample: PBMCs. These receptors all stem from a human donor in good health (CMV status not recorded). Some clones in this sample may be carry-over from other donors' samples.

This clonotype was picked up a small number of times. Here the CDR3 reads CSAPAEGPNYGYTF. The CDR3 DNA reads as TGCAGTGCGCCAGCCGAGGGACCTAACTATGGCTACACCTTC. The gene calls are TRBV20-1 and TRBJ1-2; a weak D match, TRBD1 (5 bases). The CDR3 sequence is 14 residues long. The germline V gene has CDR1 DFQATT and CDR2 SNEGSKA (reference sequence). V was cut by 6 bases and J by 0 bases, with 14 bases left in between.

This clonotype was observed at least ten times. This rearrangement joins TRBV4-2 to TRBJ1-4; D ambiguous. Germline assignment: CDR1 LGHNA and CDR2 YNFKEQ. Deletions cut 0 bases from V and 4 bases from J, with 9 bases between. The CDR3 is made up of 15 amino acids. As DNA, the CDR3 is TGTGCCAGCAGCCAAGATCGGGGTAATAATGAAAAACTGTTTTTT. Amino acids: CASSQDRGNNEKLFF.

This clonotype was recorded many times. The chain is built from TRBV5-1 and TRBJ2-3; 9 bases are a match to TRBD1. The junction had 5 bases not matched to a gene; V was cut back by 4 bases and J by 2 bases. CDR1 is SGHRS, CDR2 YFSETQ, per germline. The CDR3 consists of 15 residues. As DNA, the CDR3 is TGCGCCAGCAGCCCCGGGACAGGGCCCACAGATACGCAGTATTTT. Protein sequence: CASSPGTGPTDTQYF.

This clonotype showed up many times. V usage is TRBV7-2 and J usage is TRBJ2-5, with D possibly called TRBD1 or TRBD2 (5 bases each). V dropped 1 base and J dropped 2 bases, with 11 bases sitting between them. Germline V CDR1 and CDR2: SGHTA, FQGNSA. The CDR3 loop spans 15 amino acids. This chain's CDR3 is CASSLVSGPQETQYF. CDR3 DNA: TGTGCCAGCAGCTTAGTATCGGGGCCACAAGAGACCCAGTACTTC.

This clonotype was counted at least ten times. V is TRBV30 and J is TRBJ2-1, with 7 bases aligning to TRBD1. This CDR3 has 15 amino acids. Germline CDR1 GTSNPN, CDR2 SVGIG (reference sequence). V trimming: 2 bases; J trimming: 9 bases; junction bases outside the gene matches: 13. The CDR3 protein is CAWSPRGLAGGEQFF. DNA for the CDR3: TGTGCCTGGAGTCCACGAGGCTTAGCAGGGGGTGAGCAGTTCTTC.

Regarding this clonotype: The CDR3 carries no conserved terminal phenylalanine or tryptophan, so it likely arises from a read error. The chain is built from TRBV28 and TRBJ1-2; 7 bases map to TRBD1. In germline, CDR1 is MDHEN, CDR2 SYDVKM. The CDR3 runs to 14 residues. V gave up 3 bases and J gave up 6 bases; unmatched junction bases: 7. This chain's CDR3 is CASSFWTGKDGYTL. The CDR3 DNA is TGTGCCAGCAGTTTCTGGACAGGAAAAGATGGCTACACCCTC.

This clonotype was seen at least ten times. The rearrangement joins TRBV19 to TRBJ2-7, with D possibly being TRBD1 (6 bases). Germline CDR1 LNHDA, CDR2 SQIVND (reference sequence). This CDR3 has 14 amino acids. V was shortened by 3 bases and J by 3 bases, with 12 bases between the two germline ends. This CDR3 is CASSMDSSYYEQYF. The CDR3, as DNA: TGTGCCAGTAGTATGGACAGTTCTTACTACGAGCAGTACTTC.

This clonotype was counted ten times or more. V is TRBV7-3 and J is TRBJ2-1; TRBD2 agrees at 7 bases. V was pared by 5 bases and J by 5 bases, with 6 bases of the junction left unmatched. This CDR3 is built from 14 residues. CDR1 is SGHTA, CDR2 FQGTGA, per germline. The CDR3 loop reads CASSPGLQHNEQFF. The CDR3 DNA is TGTGCCAGCAGCCCGGGACTACAACACAATGAGCAGTTCTTC.

This clonotype was picked up one time. A read error may be the cause here, since a much bigger clone is one base away. CDR3 amino acids: CASSQGSSSGSSETRYF. The CDR3 DNA sequence: TGTGCCAGCAGCCAGGGCTCTAGCTCGGGGAGTTCAGAGACCCGGTACTTC. V and J are TRBV6-8 and TRBJ2-5, with D perhaps matching TRBD1 or TRBD2 (5 bases each). CDR3 length: 17 residues. Germline V gene data show CDR1 as MNHGY and CDR2 as SAAAGT.

V gene TRBV28 combines with J gene TRBJ2-4; a possible D gene is TRBD1 (7 bases). CDR3 length equals 16 residues. V lost 3 bases and J lost 7, with 19 bases in between. The V gene's germline CDR1 is MDHEN and CDR2 SYDVKM. The CDR3 region has the DNA TGTGCCAGCAGTTTTTTCAGGGGGAGGTCAGGGAACATTCAGTACTTC. It codes for CASSFFRGRSGNIQYF.

In this sample, this clonotype turned up a few times. The J gene is TRBJ2-3, the V gene TRBV24-1; 11 nucleotides align to TRBD1. The CDR3 sequence is 15 residues long. The J segment lost 6 bases and the V segment lost 4 bases, leaving 5 bases of the junction unmatched. Per the germline V gene, CDR1 is KGHDR and CDR2 is SFDVKD. The CDR3 sequence: CATSDPGQGADTQYF. The CDR3 nucleotides read TGTGCCACCAGTGACCCCGGACAGGGGGCTGATACGCAGTATTTT.

This clonotype has at least ten counts. The V and J genes are TRBV12-3 or TRBV12-4 and TRBJ1-5, with 7 positions matching TRBD1. V lost 4 bases and J lost 2; bases outside the gene matches: 8. This CDR3 is built from 16 residues. CDR3 loop: CASSSQGGRGNQPQHF. CDR3 nucleotides: TGTGCCAGCAGTTCCCAGGGGGGGCGGGGCAATCAGCCCCAGCATTTT.

The table lists this clonotype with many counts. The rearrangement uses TRBV6-2 or TRBV6-3 and TRBJ2-1; TRBD1 matches 8 bases. This CDR3 has 18 amino acids. V was pared by 2 bases and J by 2 bases, with 11 bases of the junction left unmatched. Germline V CDR1 and CDR2: MNHEY, SVGEGT. For the CDR3, the DNA is TGTGCCAGCAGTTACCTAGACCCCCAGGGGGCGGCCTACAATGAGCAGTTCTTC. Translated, it gives CASSYLDPQGAAYNEQFF.

This clonotype was counted ten times or more. J is TRBJ2-3 and V is TRBV28; TRBD2 matches 12 bases. Per the germline V gene, CDR1 is MDHEN and CDR2 is SYDVKM. The CDR3 has 14 amino acids. The J segment lost 4 bases and the V segment lost 10 bases, leaving 6 bases of the junction unmatched. This chain's CDR3 is CATATSGSSDTQYF. The CDR3 coding sequence is TGTGCCACCGCGACTAGCGGGAGTTCAGATACGCAGTATTTT.

This clonotype has at least ten counts. The chain is built from TRBV30 and TRBJ2-3, with D possibly TRBD2 on 5 matching bases. Germline CDR1 and CDR2: GTSNPN and SVGIG (reference sequence). V gave up 4 bases and J gave up 4 bases, with 9 bases separating them. There are 12 residues in the CDR3. The CDR3 DNA reads as TGTGCCTGGAAGGGAGAACCAGATACGCAGTATTTT. It specifies CAWKGEPDTQYF. The whole variable domain, remainder taken from reference TRBV30 and TRBJ2-3, is SQTIHQWPATLVQPVGSPLSLECTVEGTSNPNLYWYRQAAGRGLQLLFYSVGIGQISSEVPQNLSASRPQDRQFILSSKKLLLSDSGFYLCAWKGEPDTQYFGPGTRLTVL.

This clonotype was seen only a few times. CDR3 coding DNA: TGCAGTGCTAGAGATCCGTCGGGGTATGACACTGAAGCTTTCTTT. Protein sequence: CSARDPSGYDTEAFF. This rearrangement joins TRBV20-1 to TRBJ1-1; D remains ambiguous. The CDR3 covers 15 residues. Germline CDR1 DFQATT, CDR2 SNEGSKA (reference sequence). Trimming shortened V by 0 bases and J by 3 bases, and 14 bases separated the two germline ends.

This clonotype was detected many times. V is TRBV11-2 and J is TRBJ2-4; 10 bases map to TRBD2. This CDR3 has 14 amino acids. Germline V lookup: CDR1 SGHAT, CDR2 FQNNGV. V gave up 4 bases and J gave up 6 bases; unmatched junction bases: 3. As DNA, the CDR3 is TGTGCCAGCAGCTCTTTAGCGGGGGGAAACATTCAGTACTTC. As protein: CASSSLAGGNIQYF.

The V and J genes are TRBV20-1 and TRBJ2-5, with 9 bases fitting TRBD2. Per germline, CDR1 DFQATT and CDR2 SNEGSKA (reference sequence). With V trimmed by 5 bases and J by 4 bases, 2 bases remained unmatched. This CDR3 is 12 amino acids long. The CDR3 region has the DNA TGCAGTGCTCATAGCGGGGGAGAGACCCAGTACTTC. Its translation is CSAHSGGETQYF.

This clonotype occurred many times. V and J are TRBV27 and TRBJ2-6; D may be TRBD2 (5 bases). Per the germline V gene, CDR1 is MNHEY and CDR2 is SMNVEV (reference sequence). V lost 1 base, J lost 4 bases, and 17 bases lay in between. The CDR3 consists of 18 residues. CDR3 residues: CASSLFARTGGGANVLTF. The CDR3 bases are TGTGCCAGCAGTTTATTCGCCAGGACCGGCGGGGGGGCCAACGTCCTGACTTTC.

The sample holds many counts of this clonotype. The rearrangement links TRBV27 to TRBJ2-2, with TRBD2 identical over 11 bases. Per the germline V gene, CDR1 is MNHEY and CDR2 is SMNVEV (reference sequence). The CDR3 has 17 amino acids. Trimming took 5 bases from V and 0 from J; bases not matched to a gene: 5. The CDR3 region is CASSLGTSGANTGELFF. The CDR3 nucleotides read TGTGCCAGCAGTCTTGGGACTAGCGGCGCGAACACCGGGGAGCTGTTTTTT.

This clonotype was recorded at least ten times. The rearrangement uses TRBV20-1 and TRBJ2-1; weak D call: TRBD2 (6 bases). CDR1 and CDR2 from the germline V gene are DFQATT and SNEGSKA (reference sequence). V lost 0 bases to trimming and J lost 7 bases, with 13 bases between them. The CDR3 covers 14 residues. This chain's CDR3 is CSARDGTDWNEQFF. The CDR3, as DNA: TGCAGTGCTAGAGATGGGACTGATTGGAATGAGCAGTTCTTC.

This clonotype was seen many times. Here the CDR3 reads CASSQFLGGHYGYTF. The CDR3 coding sequence is TGTGCCAGCAGCCAATTCCTAGGGGGGCACTATGGCTACACCTTC. This chain uses TRBV11-2 with TRBJ1-2; the D gene is possibly TRBD1 (6 bases). V was pared by 5 bases and J by 3 bases, with 16 bases between. Per germline, CDR1 SGHAT and CDR2 FQNNGV. The CDR3 is made up of 15 amino acids.

This clonotype occurred a few times. This chain links TRBV5-1 with TRBJ2-1, with TRBD2 matching over 11 bases. From germline, CDR1 is SGHRS and CDR2 YFSETQ. V dropped 0 bases and J dropped 0; count of bases not matched to a gene: 2. The CDR3 length is 17 residues. The CDR3 protein is CASSLGLAGTSYNEQFF. CDR3 sequence (DNA): TGCGCCAGCAGCTTGGGACTAGCGGGGACCTCCTACAATGAGCAGTTCTTC.

This clonotype appeared many times. V gene TRBV7-8 combines with J gene TRBJ2-5; 11 bases are shared with TRBD2. CDR1 and CDR2 from the germline V gene are SGHVS and FQNEAQ. The CDR3 consists of 19 residues. Trimming removed 5 bases from V and 1 base from J; junction bases left unmatched: 15. CDR3 bases: TGTGCCAGCAGCCCCCTCACTCTCTCGACTAGCGGGATCCAAGAGACCCAGTACTTC. Amino acids: CASSPLTLSTSGIQETQYF.

The chain couples TRBV5-6 to TRBJ2-2, with a tentative D call TRBD1 (6 bases). Trimming left V 0 bases short and J 0 bases short, with 15 bases between. The CDR3 contains 18 residues. Germline V gene lookup returns CDR1 SGHDT and CDR2 YYEEEE. The CDR3 sequence: CASSLAGGQHTNTGELFF. In DNA form, the CDR3 reads TGTGCCAGCAGCTTGGCTGGAGGACAGCACACGAACACCGGGGAGCTGTTTTTT. Supplemented by reference TRBV5-6 and TRBJ2-2, the full variable domain reads DAGVTQSPTHLIKTRGQQVTLRCSPKSGHDTVSWYQQALGQGPQFIFQYYEEEERQRGNFPDRFSGHQFPNYSSELNVNALLLGDSALYLCASSLAGGQHTNTGELFFGEGSRLTVL.

This clonotype appeared many times. The genes are TRBV7-2 and TRBJ2-5; D may be TRBD1 or TRBD2 (7 bases each). Germline CDR1 and CDR2: SGHTA and FQGNSA. The CDR3 sequence is 13 residues long. The V gene lost 5 bases and the J gene lost 4 bases, with 11 bases spanning the gap. In DNA form, the CDR3 reads TGTGCCAGCAGCGCCAGGGGGGGAGAGACCCAGTACTTC. Its translation is CASSARGGETQYF.

The rearrangement uses TRBV11-3 and TRBJ2-3; no clear D. From germline, CDR1 is SGHNT and CDR2 YENEEA. V gave up 4 bases and J gave up 10 bases, with 18 bases separating them. This CDR3 is 14 amino acids long. CDR3 sequence: CASSSNQISNSQYF. The CDR3 bases are TGTGCCAGCAGCTCAAACCAGATAAGTAACTCGCAGTATTTT.

A few counts support this clonotype. The chain recombines TRBV10-1 with TRBJ2-2; 8 nucleotides match TRBD1. The germline gives CDR1 WNHNN, CDR2 SYGVQD (reference sequence). The CDR3 runs to 15 residues. J gave up 5 bases and V 4 bases, and 6 bases lay outside the gene matches. CDR3 nucleotide sequence: TGCGCCAGCAGTGTAACAGGGGGTCGGACCGGGGAGCTGTTTTTT. This sequence encodes CASSVTGGRTGELFF.